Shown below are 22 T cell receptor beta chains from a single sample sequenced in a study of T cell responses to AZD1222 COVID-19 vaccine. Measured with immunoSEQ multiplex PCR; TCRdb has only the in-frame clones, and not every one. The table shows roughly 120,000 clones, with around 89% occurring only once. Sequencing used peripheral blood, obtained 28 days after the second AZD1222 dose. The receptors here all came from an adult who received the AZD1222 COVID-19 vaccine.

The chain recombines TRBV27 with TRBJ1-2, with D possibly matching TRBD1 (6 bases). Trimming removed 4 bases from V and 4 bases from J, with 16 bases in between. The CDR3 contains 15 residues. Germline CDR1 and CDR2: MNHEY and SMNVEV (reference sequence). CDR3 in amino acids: CASSSRGDFGYGYTF. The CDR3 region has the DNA TGTGCCAGCAGTTCGAGGGGGGACTTTGGCTATGGCTACACCTTC.

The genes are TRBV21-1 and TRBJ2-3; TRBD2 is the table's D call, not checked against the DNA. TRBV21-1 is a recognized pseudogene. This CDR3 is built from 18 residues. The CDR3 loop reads CASSSTSGGALSTDTQYF. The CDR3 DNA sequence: TGTGCCAGCAGCAGCACTAGCGGGGGGGCCCTTAGCACAGATACGCAGTATTTT.

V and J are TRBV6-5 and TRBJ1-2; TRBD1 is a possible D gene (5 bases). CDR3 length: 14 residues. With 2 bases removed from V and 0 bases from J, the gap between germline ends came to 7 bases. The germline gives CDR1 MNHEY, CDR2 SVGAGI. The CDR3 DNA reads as TGTGCCAGCAGTTACGGGGGGTCTAACTATGGCTACACCTTC. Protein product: CASSYGGSNYGYTF.

CDR3 DNA sequence: TGTGCCAGCAGCGTAAAGTCTTTCGGTATCGGGTTAGGCTTCTACGAGCAGTACTTC. Translation: CASSVKSFGIGLGFYEQYF. This chain connects TRBV9 to TRBJ2-7; D remains unclear. The length of the CDR3 is 19 residues. V was cut by 1 base and J by 3 bases, with 26 bases left in between. Germline V gives CDR1 SGDLS, CDR2 YYNGEE.

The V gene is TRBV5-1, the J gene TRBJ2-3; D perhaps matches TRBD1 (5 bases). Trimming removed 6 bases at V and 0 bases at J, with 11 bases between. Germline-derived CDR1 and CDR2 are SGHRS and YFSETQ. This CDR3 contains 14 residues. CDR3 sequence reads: CASTRRGSTDTQYF. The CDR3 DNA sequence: TGCGCCAGCACCCGTAGGGGAAGCACAGATACGCAGTATTTT. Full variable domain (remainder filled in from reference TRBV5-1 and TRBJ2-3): KAGVTQTPRYLIKTRGQQVTLSCSPISGHRSVSWYQQTPGQGLQFLFEYFSETQRNKGNFPGRFSGRQFSNSRSEMNVSTLELGDSALYLCASTRRGSTDTQYFGPGTRLTVL.

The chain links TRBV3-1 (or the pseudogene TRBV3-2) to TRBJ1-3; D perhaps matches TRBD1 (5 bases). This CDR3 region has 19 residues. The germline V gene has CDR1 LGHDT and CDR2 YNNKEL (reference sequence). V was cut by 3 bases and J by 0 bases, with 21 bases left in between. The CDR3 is CASSHLGWDFQSSGNTIYF. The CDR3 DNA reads TGTGCCAGCAGCCACCTGGGCTGGGACTTCCAGAGCTCTGGAAACACCATATATTTT.

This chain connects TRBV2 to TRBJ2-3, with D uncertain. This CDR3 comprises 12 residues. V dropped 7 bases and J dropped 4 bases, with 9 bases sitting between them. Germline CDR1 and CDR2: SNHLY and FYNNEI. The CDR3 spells CASTPQSDTQYF. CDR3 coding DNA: TGTGCCAGCACCCCACAGTCAGATACGCAGTATTTT.

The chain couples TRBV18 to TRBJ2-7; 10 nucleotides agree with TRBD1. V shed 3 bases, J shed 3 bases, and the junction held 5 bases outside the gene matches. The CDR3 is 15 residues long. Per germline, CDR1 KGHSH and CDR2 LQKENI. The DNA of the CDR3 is TGTGCCAGCTCACCCGGGACAGGGGTTCGCTACGAGCAGTACTTC. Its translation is CASSPGTGVRYEQYF.

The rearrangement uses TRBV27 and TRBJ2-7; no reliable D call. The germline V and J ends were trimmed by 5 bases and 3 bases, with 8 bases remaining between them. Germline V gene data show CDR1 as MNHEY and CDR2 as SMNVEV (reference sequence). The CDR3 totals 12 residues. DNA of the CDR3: TGTGCCAGCAGTGTACCCCTCTACGAGCAGTACTTC. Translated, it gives CASSVPLYEQYF.

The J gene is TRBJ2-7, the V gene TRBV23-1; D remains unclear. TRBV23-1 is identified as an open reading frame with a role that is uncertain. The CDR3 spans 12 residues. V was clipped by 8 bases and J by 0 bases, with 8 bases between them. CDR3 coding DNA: TGCGCCAGCGAGAGAGCCTCCTACGAGCAGTACTTC. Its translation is CASERASYEQYF.

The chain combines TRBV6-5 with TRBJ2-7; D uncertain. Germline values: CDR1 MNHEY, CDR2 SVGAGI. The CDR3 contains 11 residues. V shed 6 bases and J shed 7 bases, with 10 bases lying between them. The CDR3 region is CASSLDQEQYF. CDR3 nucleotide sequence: TGTGCCAGCAGCCTGGACCAAGAGCAGTACTTC.

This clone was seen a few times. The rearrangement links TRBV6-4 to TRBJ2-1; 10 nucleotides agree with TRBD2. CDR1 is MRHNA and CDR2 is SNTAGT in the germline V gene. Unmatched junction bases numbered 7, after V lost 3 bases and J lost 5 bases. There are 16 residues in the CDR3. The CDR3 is CASSEGLAGDDNEQFF. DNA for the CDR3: TGTGCCAGCAGTGAGGGGCTAGCGGGAGATGACAATGAGCAGTTCTTC.

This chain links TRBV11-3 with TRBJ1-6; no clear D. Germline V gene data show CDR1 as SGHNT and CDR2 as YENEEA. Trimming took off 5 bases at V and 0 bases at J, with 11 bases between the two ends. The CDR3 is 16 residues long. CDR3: CASSPTKSSYNSPLHF. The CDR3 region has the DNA TGTGCCAGCAGCCCGACGAAGAGCTCCTATAATTCACCCCTCCACTTT.

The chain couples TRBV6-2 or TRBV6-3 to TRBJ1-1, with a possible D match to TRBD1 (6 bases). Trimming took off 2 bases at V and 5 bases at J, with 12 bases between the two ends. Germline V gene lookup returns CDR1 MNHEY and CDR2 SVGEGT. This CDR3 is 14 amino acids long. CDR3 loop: CASSYRGFGTEAFF. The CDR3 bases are TGTGCCAGCAGTTACAGGGGGTTTGGTACTGAAGCTTTCTTT.

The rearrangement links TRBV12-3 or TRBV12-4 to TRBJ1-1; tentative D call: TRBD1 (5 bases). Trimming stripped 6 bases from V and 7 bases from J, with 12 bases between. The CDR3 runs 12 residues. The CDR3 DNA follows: TGTGCCAGCAGCTACACAGGAAGTGAAGCTTTCTTT. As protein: CASSYTGSEAFF.

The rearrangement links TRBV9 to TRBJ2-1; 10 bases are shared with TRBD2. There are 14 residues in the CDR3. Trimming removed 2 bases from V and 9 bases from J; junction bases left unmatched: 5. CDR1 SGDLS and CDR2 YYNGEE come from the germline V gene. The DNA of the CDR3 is TGTGCCAGCAGCGTTCCCCTAGCGGGAGCTGAGCAGTTCTTC. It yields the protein CASSVPLAGAEQFF.

This chain's CDR3 is CASSQDRVNTEAFF. The DNA for the CDR3 is TGTGCCAGCAGTCAGGACAGGGTGAACACTGAAGCTTTCTTT. This chain connects TRBV6-2 or TRBV6-3 to TRBJ1-1; 8 bases map to TRBD1. CDR3 length: 14 residues. The V and J ends lost 5 bases and 0 bases, in that order; junction bases with no gene match: 2. Germline-derived CDR1 and CDR2 are MNHEY and SVGEGT.

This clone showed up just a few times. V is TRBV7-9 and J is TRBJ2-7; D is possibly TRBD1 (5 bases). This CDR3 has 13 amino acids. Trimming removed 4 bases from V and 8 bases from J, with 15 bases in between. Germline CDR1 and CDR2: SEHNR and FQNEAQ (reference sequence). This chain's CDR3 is CASSSDLGPQQYF. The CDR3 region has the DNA TGTGCCAGCAGCTCGGATTTGGGGCCCCAGCAGTACTTC.

DNA of the CDR3: TGTGCCATCAGTGGGGGGGGTAGCACAGATACGCAGTATTTT. This gives the protein CAISGGGSTDTQYF. J is TRBJ2-3 and V is TRBV10-3; 7 bases align to TRBD2. The CDR3 runs to 14 residues. CDR1 is ENHRY and CDR2 is SYGVKD in the germline V gene. The V segment lost 4 bases and the J segment 0 bases; nucleotides outside the gene matches: 1.

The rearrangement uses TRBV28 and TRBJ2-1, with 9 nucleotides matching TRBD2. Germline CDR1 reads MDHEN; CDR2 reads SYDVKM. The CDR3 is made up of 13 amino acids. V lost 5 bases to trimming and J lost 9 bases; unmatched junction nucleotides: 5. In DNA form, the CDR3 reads TGTGCCAGCAGTCGGGGACTAGCCGGTGAGCAGTTCTTC. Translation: CASSRGLAGEQFF. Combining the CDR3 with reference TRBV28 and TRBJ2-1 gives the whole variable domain DVKVTQSSRYLVKRTGEKVFLECVQDMDHENMFWYRQDPGLGLRLIYFSYDVKMKEKGDIPEGYSVSREKKERFSLILESASTNQTSMYLCASSRGLAGEQFFGPGTRLTVL.

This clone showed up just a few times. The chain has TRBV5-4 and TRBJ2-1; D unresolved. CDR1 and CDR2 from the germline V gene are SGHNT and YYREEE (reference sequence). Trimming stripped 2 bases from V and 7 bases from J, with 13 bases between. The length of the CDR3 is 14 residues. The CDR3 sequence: CASSLLGRANEQFF. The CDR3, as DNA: TGTGCCAGCAGCTTACTCGGAAGGGCGAATGAGCAGTTCTTC.

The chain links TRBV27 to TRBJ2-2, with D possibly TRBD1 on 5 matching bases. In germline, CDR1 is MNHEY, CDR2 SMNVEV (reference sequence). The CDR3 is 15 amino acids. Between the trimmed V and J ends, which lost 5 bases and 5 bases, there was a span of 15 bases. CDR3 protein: CASSKFLGQTGELFF. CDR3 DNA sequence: TGTGCCAGCAGTAAATTCCTAGGACAAACCGGGGAGCTGTTTTTT.